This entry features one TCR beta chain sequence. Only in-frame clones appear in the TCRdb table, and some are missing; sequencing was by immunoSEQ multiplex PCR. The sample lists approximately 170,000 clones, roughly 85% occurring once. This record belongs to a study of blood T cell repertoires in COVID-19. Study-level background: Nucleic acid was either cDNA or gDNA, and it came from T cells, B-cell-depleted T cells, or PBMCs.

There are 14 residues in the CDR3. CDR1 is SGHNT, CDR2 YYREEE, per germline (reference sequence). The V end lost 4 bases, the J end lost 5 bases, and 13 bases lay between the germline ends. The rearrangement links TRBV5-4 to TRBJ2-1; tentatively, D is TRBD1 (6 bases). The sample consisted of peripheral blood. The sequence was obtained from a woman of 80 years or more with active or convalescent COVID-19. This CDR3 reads CASSHEGEHNEQFF. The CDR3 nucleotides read TGTGCCAGCAGCCACGAGGGGGAGCACAATGAGCAGTTCTTC. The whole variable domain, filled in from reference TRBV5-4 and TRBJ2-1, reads ETGVTQSPTHLIKTRGQQVTLRCSSQSGHNTVSWYQQALGQGPQFIFQYYREEENGRGNFPPRFSGLQFPNYSSELNVNALELDDSALYLCASSHEGEHNEQFFGPGTRLTVL.